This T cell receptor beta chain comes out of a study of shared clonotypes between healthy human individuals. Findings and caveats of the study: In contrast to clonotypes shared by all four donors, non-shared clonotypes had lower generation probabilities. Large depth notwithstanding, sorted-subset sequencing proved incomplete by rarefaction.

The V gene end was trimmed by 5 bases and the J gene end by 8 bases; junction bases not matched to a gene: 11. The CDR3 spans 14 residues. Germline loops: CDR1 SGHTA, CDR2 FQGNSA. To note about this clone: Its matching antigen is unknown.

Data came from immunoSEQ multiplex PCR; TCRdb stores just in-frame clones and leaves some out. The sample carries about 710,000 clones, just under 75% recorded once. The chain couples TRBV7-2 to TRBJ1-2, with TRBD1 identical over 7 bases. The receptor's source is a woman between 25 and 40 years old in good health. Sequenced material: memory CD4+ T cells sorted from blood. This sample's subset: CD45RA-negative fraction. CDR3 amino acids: CASSVQRQGGGYTF. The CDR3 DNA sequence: TGTGCCAGCAGCGTACAGAGACAGGGCGGCGGCTACACCTTC.